The 8 T cell receptor beta chains below all came from one sample that was sequenced in a study of T cell repertoires in cytomegalovirus infection. TCRdb itself ran the reads through MiXCR, one entry per CDR3 protein. Among 200,000 to 250,000 distinct CDR3 sequences, about 23% were seen once, and the ten largest hold around a sixth. Sequencing used CD8+ T cells from PBMCs. The origin of the receptors is a human donor in good health (CMV status not recorded). Some clones in this sample may be carry-over from other donors' samples.

This clonotype has only a few counts. This chain connects TRBV25-1 to TRBJ1-2, with 7 nucleotides matching TRBD1. The CDR3 is 14 amino acids. Losses at the gene ends were 5 bases for V and 4 bases for J; bases not matched to a gene: 7. Germline V gives CDR1 MGHDK, CDR2 SYGVNS. In DNA, the CDR3 is TGTGCCAGCAGTTTGGGGGGACAGATCTATGGCTACACCTTC. It specifies CASSLGGQIYGYTF.

The sample holds a few counts of this clonotype. The chain employs TRBV7-6 and TRBJ2-1; 7 bases line up with TRBD2. The CDR3 extends over 13 amino acids. V was pared by 3 bases and J by 7 bases, with 3 bases of the junction left unmatched. Per the germline V gene, CDR1 is SGHVS and CDR2 is FNYEAQ. Here the CDR3 reads CASSLGLSNEQFF. The DNA for the CDR3 is TGTGCCAGCAGCTTGGGACTATCTAATGAGCAGTTCTTC. The whole variable domain, filled in from reference TRBV7-6 and TRBJ2-1, reads GAGVSQSPRYKVTKRGQDVALRCDPISGHVSLYWYRQALGQGPEFLTYFNYEAQQDKSGLPNDRFSAERPEGSISTLTIQRTEQRDSAMYRCASSLGLSNEQFFGPGTRLTVL.

The genes are TRBV5-6 and TRBJ2-2; no clear D gene. The germline V gene has CDR1 SGHDT and CDR2 YYEEEE. V was clipped by 7 bases and J by 0 bases, with 10 bases between them. The CDR3 length is 14 residues. CDR3 residues: CASARVANTGELFF. In nucleotides, the CDR3 is TGTGCCAGCGCACGGGTCGCGAACACCGGGGAGCTGTTTTTT.

This clonotype was found many times. The chain employs TRBV19 and TRBJ1-1; D remains unclear. The CDR3 extends over 13 amino acids. The V end was cut by 4 bases, the J end by 3 bases, with 9 bases between. Germline V gene lookup returns CDR1 LNHDA and CDR2 SQIVND (reference sequence). In DNA form, the CDR3 reads TGTGCCAGTAGTAAGAGGGAAGACACTGAAGCTTTCTTT. Translation: CASSKREDTEAFF.

Many counts were recorded for this clonotype. The rearrangement links TRBV12-3 or TRBV12-4 to TRBJ1-2, with D unresolved. Trimming removed 4 bases from V and 3 bases from J, with 18 bases in between. The CDR3 covers 16 residues. This CDR3 is CASSSGSLAPYYGYTF. DNA of the CDR3: TGTGCCAGCAGTTCGGGCTCCCTGGCCCCTTACTATGGCTACACCTTC.

This chain connects TRBV9 to TRBJ2-2; D may be TRBD2 (6 bases). V dropped 4 bases and J dropped 7 bases, with 14 bases sitting between them. The germline gives CDR1 SGDLS, CDR2 YYNGEE. The CDR3 sequence is 14 residues long. Here the CDR3 reads CASSPPNGGGELFF. The DNA of the CDR3 is TGTGCCAGCAGCCCCCCTAACGGGGGCGGGGAGCTGTTTTTT.

This clonotype occurred many times. The chain uses TRBV7-8 and TRBJ1-1, with 7 nucleotides matching TRBD1. The germline V gene has CDR1 SGHVS and CDR2 FQNEAQ. CDR3 size: 15 residues. Trimming took 2 bases from V and 7 from J; bases not matched to a gene: 10. CDR3 protein: CASSLSLVQGGEAFF. The CDR3 coding sequence is TGTGCCAGCAGCTTAAGTCTGGTCCAGGGGGGTGAAGCTTTCTTT.

The rearrangement joins TRBV6-2 or TRBV6-3 to TRBJ2-3; D gene uncertain. The germline CDR1 and CDR2 sequences are MNHEY and SVGEGT. The CDR3 spans 14 residues. V was clipped by 7 bases and J by 6 bases, with 17 bases between them. The CDR3, as DNA: TGTGCCAGCAAGTTGCCTGGTCCCTGGGATACGCAGTATTTT. This codes for CASKLPGPWDTQYF.